This entry concerns a single T cell receptor beta chain. The CDR3 has 14 amino acids. Germline loops: CDR1 LNHDA, CDR2 SQIVND (reference sequence). After removal of 3 bases from V and 7 bases from J, the junction contained 6 bases not matched to a gene. Per the original data handling: The assay estimated nucleated cells by amplifying reference gene primers. The repertoire was sequenced with immunoSEQ multiplex PCR; TCRdb's copy has only in-frame clones and lacks some. For V, J and clone size, that table is used; D and trimming come from the DNA. There are around 220,000 clones in the sample; roughly 84% occur only once, and about 4% lies in the top ten. These data belong to a study of blood T cell repertoires in COVID-19. On the study more broadly: Specimens from acute and convalescent COVID-19 originated in the United States, Italy and Spain. T cells, B-cell-depleted T cells, or PBMCs provided the cDNA or gDNA that served as material.

Input material: peripheral blood. This sequence joins TRBV19 and TRBJ1-5; TRBD1 matches 7 bases. The TCR comes from a woman between 35 and 50 years old with active or convalescent COVID-19. The CDR3 nucleotides are TGTGCCAGTAGTATGGCGGCAGGGGGACAGCCCCAGCATTTT. Protein sequence: CASSMAAGGQPQHF.